A selection of T cell receptor beta chains follows, all from one sample in a study of T cells and Merkel cell carcinoma outcomes. Assay used: immunoSEQ multiplex PCR; TCRdb lists only in-frame clones, some missing. This repertoire shows 15,000 to 17,000 clones, roughly 79% found once; its top ten account for roughly 10%. The sequenced material came from tumor tissue from Merkel cell carcinoma. Receptor source: a human donor with Merkel cell carcinoma. Both conserved end residues are part of each CDR3. A D gene is named only where the DNA matches it firmly. Part of the rows lack a size; the others show once, few, many or a class for expanded clones.

TGTGCCAGCAGTCACAAAACCAGATCTACGGGAAATGAGCAGTTCTTC CASSHKTRSTGNEQFF . . TRBJ2-1 TRBV6-6
TGTGCCAGCAGTAGTCCAGTCGCAGCCTACAATGAGCAGTTCTTC CASSSPVAAYNEQFF . . TRBJ2-1 TRBV28
TGTGCCAGCAGCGAGGGGACAGTTGATGAAATGAACACTGAAGCTTTCTTT CASSEGTVDEMNTEAFF TRBD1 . TRBJ1-1 TRBV7-3
TGTGCCAGTAGTAAGTCGACAGGAATTTACGAGCAGTACTTC CASSKSTGIYEQYF . . TRBJ2-7 TRBV19
TGTGCCAGCAGCGTAGGAAAAGGGCGCAATCAGCCCCAGCATTTT CASSVGKGRNQPQHF . . TRBJ1-5 TRBV9
TGTGCCTGGAACCCCCTGAAGGGTAGAGGCTACACCTTC CAWNPLKGRGYTF . . TRBJ1-2 TRBV30
TGTGCCAGCAGCTTCGCCGCCTCTAGCGCCTCCTACGAGCAGTACTTC CASSFAASSASYEQYF . . TRBJ2-7 TRBV7-9
TGTGCCAGCAGTCGGCAGGGGGAGTATGGCTACACCTTC CASSRQGEYGYTF TRBD1 . TRBJ1-2 TRBV6-5
TGTGCCAGCAGCTTAGAATCCATTACAGGGAACGAGCAGTACTTC CASSLESITGNEQYF . . TRBJ2-7 TRBV11-2
TGTGCCAGCAGCTTGGGACCTAGCTCCTACGAGCAGTACTTC CASSLGPSSYEQYF . . TRBJ2-7 TRBV11-3
TGTGCCAGCAGTCTGGACATTCACACTGAAGCTTTCTTT CASSLDIHTEAFF . . TRBJ1-1 TRBV6-6
TGTGCCAGCTCACCACCGACGGGGGGCTCCTACAATGAGCAGTTCTTC CASSPPTGGSYNEQFF TRBD2 . TRBJ2-1 TRBV18
TGTGCCAGCAGCTTGGGTCCAGCGTCGAACACCGGGGAGCTGTTTTTT CASSLGPASNTGELFF . few TRBJ2-2 TRBV5-5
TGCGCCAGCAGCCGGGGGACTAGCGGGAGGGCCGCGGATGAGCAGTTCTTC CASSRGTSGRAADEQFF TRBD2 . TRBJ2-1 TRBV5-1
TGTGCCTGGAGTGTGAGCACAGATACGCAGTATTTT CAWSVSTDTQYF . . TRBJ2-3 TRBV30
TGCAGCGTTAAAGGAGAGGATGAAAAACTGTTTTTT CSVKGEDEKLFF . . TRBJ1-4 TRBV29-1
TGTGCCAGCAGCTTAGCGGAGGACACTGAAGCTTTCTTT CASSLAEDTEAFF . . TRBJ1-1 TRBV7-9
TGTGCCAGCAGCGCGGCCTCGCGGGAGAACGAGCAGTACTTC CASSAASRENEQYF TRBD2 . TRBJ2-7 TRBV5-4
TGTGCCAGCAGTCGACAGGGTTGGACTGAAGCTTTCTTT CASSRQGWTEAFF TRBD1 . TRBJ1-1 TRBV6-5
TGTGCCAGCAGCCAGGGGCGCAGTTATGGCTACACCTTC CASSQGRSYGYTF . . TRBJ1-2 TRBV6-4
TGCGCCAGCAGCTTTCAGGGAAGCACTGAAGCTTTCTTT CASSFQGSTEAFF . few TRBJ1-1 TRBV5-1
TGTGCCAGCAGTTTGGGACAGGGGGTTGGTCAGCCCCAGCATTTT CASSLGQGVGQPQHF TRBD1 . TRBJ1-5 TRBV6-5
TGCGCCAGCAGCCAAACCTTCCGGGACAGGGAAGCCTACGAGCAGTACTTC CASSQTFRDREAYEQYF TRBD1 . TRBJ2-7 TRBV4-1
TGTGCCAGCAGCTTGAACCCAGGATCGAACACCGGGGAGCTGTTTTTT CASSLNPGSNTGELFF . . TRBJ2-2 TRBV5-4
TGTGCCAGCATGGACAGGGGTAATTCCTACGAGCAGTACTTC CASMDRGNSYEQYF TRBD1 once TRBJ2-7 TRBV6-1
TGTGCCAGCAGCTTATATCTCGGGAGCTCCTACAATGAGCAGTTCTTC CASSLYLGSSYNEQFF . few TRBJ2-1 TRBV7-2
TGTGCCAGCAGCGGGGGACAGGAAAATGAGCAGTTCTTC CASSGGQENEQFF TRBD1 . TRBJ2-1 TRBV5-4
TGTGCCAGTAGTATAGAACCCGGGACATTCCACGAGCAGTACTTC CASSIEPGTFHEQYF . . TRBJ2-7 TRBV19
TGTGCCAGCAGCTTACTTAATCAGCCCCAGCATTTT CASSLLNQPQHF . few TRBJ1-5 TRBV7-9
TGCGCCAGCAGCTATCGGGAACCCTATAATTCACCCCTCCACTTT CASSYREPYNSPLHF . . TRBJ1-6 TRBV5-1
TGTGCCAGCAGCTTAGACTGGGGCAGCGGGAGAAACAATGAGCAGTTCTTC CASSLDWGSGRNNEQFF TRBD2 . TRBJ2-1 TRBV7-9